Presented here are 9 T cell receptor beta chains from one specimen sequenced in a study of chemoradiotherapy in HPV16-positive cancers. Profiled with immunoSEQ multiplex PCR; TCRdb holds only in-frame clones, not every one. The table shows about 25,000 clones, with approximately 92% occurring only once. The material was blood, obtained from a patient who underwent chemoradiotherapy. These receptors were collected from a human donor with HPV-associated anogenital cancer.

The rearrangement joins TRBV7-6 to TRBJ2-1; TRBD1 aligns across 11 bases. CDR1 and CDR2 from the germline V gene are SGHVS and FNYEAQ. J was trimmed by 2 bases and V by 3 bases; bases with no gene match: 3. The CDR3 is 16 residues long. CDR3 sequence: CASSFSGQGAYNEQFF. The CDR3 bases are TGTGCCAGCAGCTTTTCGGGACAGGGGGCCTACAATGAGCAGTTCTTC.

V usage is TRBV6-6 and J usage is TRBJ1-2; TRBD1 matches at 7 bases. The CDR3 is 14 amino acids. Germline V gene data show CDR1 as MNHNY and CDR2 as SVGAGI (reference sequence). Trimming cost V 6 bases and J 2 bases; bases outside gene matches: 6. The CDR3 DNA is TGTGCCAGCAGCCCAGGGACAGCGAACTATGGCTACACCTTC. It encodes CASSPGTANYGYTF.

This chain joins TRBV5-6 and TRBJ2-2; no clear D gene. V was cut by 6 bases and J by 3 bases, with 3 bases left in between. The CDR3 totals 11 residues. Germline values: CDR1 SGHDT, CDR2 YYEEEE. DNA for the CDR3: TGTGCCAGCACCTACACCGGGGAGCTGTTTTTT. Its protein is CASTYTGELFF.

The J gene is TRBJ1-1, the V gene TRBV29-1; 7 bases are a match to TRBD1. V lost 0 bases and J lost 4; bases outside the gene matches: 8. CDR1 is SQVTM and CDR2 is ANQGSEA in the germline V gene. The CDR3 is 15 amino acids. The CDR3 loop reads CSVEDITGAATEAFF. In DNA, the CDR3 is TGCAGCGTTGAAGATATCACAGGGGCGGCCACTGAAGCTTTCTTT.

The DNA for the CDR3 is TGCGCCAGCAGCCAAGTCGGGCAGAGGAATGAGCAGTTCTTC. Protein product: CASSQVGQRNEQFF. J is TRBJ2-1 and V is TRBV4-1; D is uncertain. This CDR3 is built from 14 residues. Between the trimmed V and J ends, which lost 1 base and 7 bases, there was a span of 11 bases. CDR1 is MGHRA, CDR2 YSYEKL, per germline.

This chain uses TRBV5-4 with TRBJ2-1, with a weak D call TRBD1 (6 bases). CDR1 is SGHNT, CDR2 YYREEE, per germline (reference sequence). V was clipped by 0 bases and J by 10 bases, with 14 bases between them. CDR3 size: 14 residues. The CDR3: CASSLDPGQTEQFF. The CDR3 DNA reads TGTGCCAGCAGCTTGGACCCTGGACAGACAGAGCAGTTCTTC.

This chain links TRBV18 with TRBJ2-5; D not certain. CDR1 is KGHSH and CDR2 is LQKENI in the germline V gene. The V and J ends lost 3 bases and 0 bases respectively, with 2 bases between them. This CDR3 has 12 amino acids. The CDR3 DNA reads as TGTGCCAGCTCACCCTACCAAGAGACCCAGTACTTC. Its translation: CASSPYQETQYF.

This sequence joins TRBV29-1 and TRBJ2-3; perhaps TRBD2 as D (5 bases). Trimming stripped 4 bases from V and 0 bases from J, with 8 bases between. The germline CDR1 and CDR2 sequences are SQVTM and ANQGSEA. The CDR3 consists of 13 residues. The CDR3 DNA reads TGCAGCGTTGCCGGAGGCAGCACAGATACGCAGTATTTT. Its protein product is CSVAGGSTDTQYF.

The chain employs TRBV14 and TRBJ2-7, with D unclear. Between the trimmed V and J ends, which lost 1 base and 5 bases, there was a span of 21 bases. The CDR3 covers 17 residues. The germline V gene encodes CDR1 SGHDN and CDR2 FVKESK. The CDR3 is CASSQVGKSPFWNEQYF. CDR3 in DNA: TGTGCCAGCAGCCAAGTCGGAAAGTCCCCGTTTTGGAACGAGCAGTACTTC.